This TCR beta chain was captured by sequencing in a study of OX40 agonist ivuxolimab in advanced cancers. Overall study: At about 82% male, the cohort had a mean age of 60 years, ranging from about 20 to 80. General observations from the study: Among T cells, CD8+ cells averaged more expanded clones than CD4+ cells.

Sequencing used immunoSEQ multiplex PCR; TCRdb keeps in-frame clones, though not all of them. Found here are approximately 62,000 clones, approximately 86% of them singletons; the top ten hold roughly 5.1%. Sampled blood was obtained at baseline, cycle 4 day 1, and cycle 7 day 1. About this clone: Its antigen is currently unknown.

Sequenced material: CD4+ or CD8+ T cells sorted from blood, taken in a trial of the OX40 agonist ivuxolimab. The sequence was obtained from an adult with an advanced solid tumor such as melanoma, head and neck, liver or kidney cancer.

CDR3 region: CASSLVPRLSSYNEQFF. The CDR3 DNA follows: TGTGCCAGCAGCTTAGTTCCGCGGCTAAGCTCCTACAATGAGCAGTTCTTC. This chain joins TRBV7-8 and TRBJ2-1; no clear D. This CDR3 comprises 17 residues. The ends were cut back, 1 base at V and 0 bases at J, with 13 bases in the middle. CDR1 and CDR2 (germline): SGHVS, FQNEAQ.